These T cell receptor beta chains were read from a single sample in a study of T cells after yellow fever vaccination. TCRdb passed the 5' RACE reads through MiXCR, listing each CDR3 protein once. The data contain about 170,000 distinct CDR3 sequences, 9.5% to 12% of them singletons. This specimen consisted of CD8+ T cells sorted from PBMCs, obtained 15 days after the yellow fever booster vaccination. The receptors stem from a man aged 18 to 29 who received the YFV17D yellow fever vaccine. Both conserved end residues are part of each CDR3. The D gene is left open where the match is weak. Clone size is not always given. Where it is, it says once, few, many or a class for expanded clones.

cdr3_aa: CASSQVPSSYEQYF
cdr3_nt: TGCGCCAGCAGCCAAGTTCCTAGCTCCTACGAGCAGTACTTC
d_call: NA
v_call: TRBV4-1
clone_size: many
j_call: TRBJ2-7

cdr3_aa: CASSSRWVGNTGELFF
cdr3_nt: TGTGCCAGCAGCTCTCGATGGGTCGGGAACACCGGGGAGCTGTTTTTT
d_call: NA
v_call: TRBV7-8
clone_size: few
j_call: TRBJ2-2

cdr3_aa: CASSPGPQSSPLHF
cdr3_nt: TGTGCCAGCAGCCCCGGGCCCCAGAGCTCACCCCTCCACTTT
d_call: NA
v_call: TRBV6-5
clone_size: NA
j_call: TRBJ1-6

cdr3_aa: CASSHGGVNYGYTF
cdr3_nt: TGCGCCAGCAGCCACGGGGGGGTTAACTATGGCTACACCTTC
d_call: NA
v_call: TRBV4-3
clone_size: few
j_call: TRBJ1-2

cdr3_aa: CASSPRSTSIGETQYF
cdr3_nt: TGTGCCAGTAGCCCCAGGTCAACTAGCATAGGAGAGACCCAGTACTTC
d_call: NA
v_call: TRBV19
clone_size: NA
j_call: TRBJ2-5

cdr3_aa: CASTKRGPLTLEQYF
cdr3_nt: TGTGCCAGCACCAAACGCGGGCCCCTAACTCTCGAGCAGTACTTC
d_call: NA
v_call: TRBV6-6
clone_size: NA
j_call: TRBJ2-7

cdr3_aa: CSARALRSGGAGETQYF
cdr3_nt: TGCAGTGCTAGAGCTCTAAGGAGCGGGGGGGCCGGGGAGACCCAGTACTTC
d_call: TRBD2
v_call: TRBV20-1
clone_size: NA
j_call: TRBJ2-5

cdr3_aa: CASSLQNAGTGNYEQYF
cdr3_nt: TGTGCCAGCAGTCTACAAAATGCCGGGACAGGGAACTACGAGCAGTACTTC
d_call: TRBD1
v_call: TRBV4-2
clone_size: few
j_call: TRBJ2-7

cdr3_aa: CASSQLAGALRDTQYF
cdr3_nt: TGTGCCAGCAGTCAGCTAGCGGGGGCCCTTAGGGATACGCAGTATTTT
d_call: TRBD2
v_call: TRBV6-5
clone_size: many
j_call: TRBJ2-3

cdr3_aa: CASSSSSKRVPYEQYF
cdr3_nt: TGTGCCAGCAGCTCCTCAAGTAAGCGGGTCCCCTACGAGCAGTACTTC
d_call: NA
v_call: TRBV7-8
clone_size: NA
j_call: TRBJ2-7

cdr3_aa: CATTGLIRDREMDEQFF
cdr3_nt: TGTGCCACTACGGGACTCATCCGGGACAGGGAGATGGATGAGCAGTTCTTC
d_call: TRBD1
v_call: TRBV7-9
clone_size: NA
j_call: TRBJ2-1

cdr3_aa: CASVRTGWSTDTQYF
cdr3_nt: TGTGCCAGCGTACGGACAGGGTGGTCCACAGATACGCAGTATTTT
d_call: TRBD1
v_call: TRBV7-8
clone_size: NA
j_call: TRBJ2-3

cdr3_aa: CASSPGGGNEQFF
cdr3_nt: TGTGCCAGCAGCCCCGGCGGCGGCAATGAGCAGTTCTTC
d_call: NA
v_call: TRBV6-5
clone_size: many
j_call: TRBJ2-1

cdr3_aa: CSVTGTVDYEQYF
cdr3_nt: TGCAGCGTTACCGGGACAGTAGACTACGAGCAGTACTTC
d_call: TRBD1
v_call: TRBV29-1
clone_size: NA
j_call: TRBJ2-7

cdr3_aa: CASSGHQSYEQYF
cdr3_nt: TGTGCCAGCAGCGGACACCAATCCTACGAGCAGTACTTC
d_call: NA
v_call: TRBV5-4
clone_size: NA
j_call: TRBJ2-7

cdr3_aa: CASSLIGTQYF
cdr3_nt: TGTGCCAGCAGTTTAATCGGGACGCAGTATTTT
d_call: NA
v_call: TRBV12-3/TRBV12-4
clone_size: NA
j_call: TRBJ2-3

cdr3_aa: CASSLSRGLAGIRITQYF
cdr3_nt: TGTGCCAGCAGTTTATCGAGGGGACTAGCGGGGATTAGAATAACGCAGTATTTT
d_call: TRBD2
v_call: TRBV28
clone_size: few
j_call: TRBJ2-3

cdr3_aa: CAWSAAYEQYF
cdr3_nt: TGTGCCTGGAGTGCAGCCTACGAGCAGTACTTC
d_call: NA
v_call: TRBV30
clone_size: NA
j_call: TRBJ2-7

cdr3_aa: CASSPPTSGAYNEQFF
cdr3_nt: TGTGCCAGCAGCCCCCCGACTAGCGGGGCCTACAATGAGCAGTTCTTC
d_call: TRBD2
v_call: TRBV5-5
clone_size: many
j_call: TRBJ2-1

cdr3_aa: CASSYSVASGPDTQYF
cdr3_nt: TGTGCCAGCAGTTACAGTGTTGCTAGCGGGCCAGATACGCAGTATTTT
d_call: TRBD2
v_call: TRBV6-2/TRBV6-3
clone_size: NA
j_call: TRBJ2-3

cdr3_aa: CASSSSGLGATEAFF
cdr3_nt: TGTGCCAGCAGCTCCTCCGGGCTAGGGGCCACTGAAGCTTTCTTT
d_call: NA
v_call: TRBV3-1
clone_size: few
j_call: TRBJ1-1

cdr3_aa: CASSFRTRAGGELFF
cdr3_nt: TGCGCCAGCAGCTTCCGGACCCGGGCGGGCGGGGAGCTGTTTTTT
d_call: NA
v_call: TRBV5-1
clone_size: NA
j_call: TRBJ2-2

cdr3_aa: CASSSRVGYTF
cdr3_nt: TGTGCCAGCAGTTCGCGCGTAGGCTACACCTTC
d_call: NA
v_call: TRBV28
clone_size: NA
j_call: TRBJ1-2

cdr3_aa: CASTLAGALGEQYF
cdr3_nt: TGTGCCAGCACCTTAGCGGGGGCCCTGGGGGAGCAGTACTTC
d_call: TRBD2
v_call: TRBV12-3/TRBV12-4
clone_size: NA
j_call: TRBJ2-7

cdr3_aa: CASSQSKSDTQYF
cdr3_nt: TGCGCCAGCAGTCAATCCAAGTCTGACACGCAGTATTTT
d_call: NA
v_call: TRBV23-1
clone_size: NA
j_call: TRBJ2-3

cdr3_aa: CASSQTPTSGTSYEQYF
cdr3_nt: TGTGCCAGCAGTCAAACCCCGACTAGCGGAACGTCCTACGAGCAGTACTTC
d_call: TRBD2
v_call: TRBV27
clone_size: few
j_call: TRBJ2-7

cdr3_aa: CASSLQTNYGYTF
cdr3_nt: TGTGCCAGCAGCCTTCAAACTAACTATGGCTACACCTTC
d_call: NA
v_call: TRBV9
clone_size: NA
j_call: TRBJ1-2

cdr3_aa: CASSYRAEEKLFF
cdr3_nt: TGTGCCAGCAGTTACCGGGCAGAAGAAAAACTGTTTTTT
d_call: NA
v_call: TRBV6-5
clone_size: few
j_call: TRBJ1-4

cdr3_aa: CASSVTGDRAGNTIYF
cdr3_nt: TGTGCCAGCAGCGTTACAGGGGATAGGGCTGGAAACACCATATATTTT
d_call: TRBD1
v_call: TRBV9
clone_size: NA
j_call: TRBJ1-3

cdr3_aa: CSAMSPSTGELFF
cdr3_nt: TGCAGCGCCATGAGCCCTAGCACCGGGGAGCTGTTTTTT
d_call: NA
v_call: TRBV29-1
clone_size: few
j_call: TRBJ2-2

cdr3_aa: CSVWVQGSYEQYF
cdr3_nt: TGCAGCGTGTGGGTACAGGGCTCCTACGAGCAGTACTTC
d_call: NA
v_call: TRBV29-1
clone_size: NA
j_call: TRBJ2-7

cdr3_aa: CASSQALTGVTDTQYF
cdr3_nt: TGCGCCAGCAGCCAAGCCCTTACGGGGGTCACAGATACGCAGTATTTT
d_call: NA
v_call: TRBV4-1
clone_size: few
j_call: TRBJ2-3

cdr3_aa: CASSLVAGPTTDTQYF
cdr3_nt: TGTGCCAGCAGCTTAGTCGCAGGACCGACCACAGATACGCAGTATTTT
d_call: NA
v_call: TRBV7-9
clone_size: NA
j_call: TRBJ2-3

cdr3_aa: CSVPHGHSTGELFF
cdr3_nt: TGCAGCGTTCCACACGGACACTCAACCGGGGAGCTGTTTTTT
d_call: NA
v_call: TRBV29-1
clone_size: NA
j_call: TRBJ2-2

cdr3_aa: CASSALDRDTYEQYF
cdr3_nt: TGTGCCAGCAGCGCACTCGACAGGGACACCTACGAGCAGTACTTC
d_call: TRBD1
v_call: TRBV7-9
clone_size: large
j_call: TRBJ2-7

cdr3_aa: CASSQGWGQPQHF
cdr3_nt: TGCGCCAGCAGCCAAGGGTGGGGTCAGCCCCAGCATTTT
d_call: NA
v_call: TRBV5-1
clone_size: NA
j_call: TRBJ1-5

cdr3_aa: CASSQGAGSFLSLRDEQFF
cdr3_nt: TGCGCCAGCAGCCAAGGGGCAGGGTCGTTCCTCTCACTGAGGGATGAGCAGTTCTTC
d_call: NA
v_call: TRBV4-3
clone_size: NA
j_call: TRBJ2-1

cdr3_aa: CASSQERQGINEQFF
cdr3_nt: TGCGCCAGCAGCCAAGAACGACAGGGTATTAATGAGCAGTTCTTC
d_call: TRBD1
v_call: TRBV4-3
clone_size: NA
j_call: TRBJ2-1

cdr3_aa: CASSPQQRKDTQYF
cdr3_nt: TGTGCCAGCAGCCCTCAACAAAGGAAGGATACGCAGTATTTT
d_call: NA
v_call: TRBV7-2
clone_size: NA
j_call: TRBJ2-3

cdr3_aa: CASSLIAGGHNEQFF
cdr3_nt: TGCGCCAGCAGCCTAATAGCGGGGGGGCACAATGAGCAGTTCTTC
d_call: TRBD2
v_call: TRBV4-3
clone_size: NA
j_call: TRBJ2-1

cdr3_aa: CASYGGPNYNEQFF
cdr3_nt: TGTGCCAGCTACGGGGGGCCTAACTACAATGAGCAGTTCTTC
d_call: NA
v_call: TRBV12-3/TRBV12-4
clone_size: NA
j_call: TRBJ2-1

cdr3_aa: CASSLEWGGTDTQYF
cdr3_nt: TGTGCCAGCAGCTTAGAATGGGGCGGCACAGATACGCAGTATTTT
d_call: NA
v_call: TRBV7-2
clone_size: few
j_call: TRBJ2-3

cdr3_aa: CASSQDTLADIYNEQFF
cdr3_nt: TGTGCCAGCAGCCAAGATACACTAGCGGATATCTACAATGAGCAGTTCTTC
d_call: TRBD2
v_call: TRBV4-2
clone_size: few
j_call: TRBJ2-1

cdr3_aa: CASSLSPGTGNSGANVLTF
cdr3_nt: TGCGCCAGCAGCTTAAGTCCCGGGACAGGGAACTCTGGGGCCAACGTCCTGACTTTC
d_call: TRBD1
v_call: TRBV5-1
clone_size: few
j_call: TRBJ2-6

cdr3_aa: CASGLSGLKETQYF
cdr3_nt: TGTGCTAGTGGTTTATCCGGCCTCAAAGAGACCCAGTACTTC
d_call: NA
v_call: TRBV12-5
clone_size: few
j_call: TRBJ2-5

cdr3_aa: CSVIHSNVLTF
cdr3_nt: TGCAGCGTGATACACTCCAACGTCCTGACTTTC
d_call: NA
v_call: TRBV29-1
clone_size: many
j_call: TRBJ2-6

cdr3_aa: CASGFGGGSEQYF
cdr3_nt: TGTGCTAGTGGTTTCGGCGGGGGGTCCGAGCAGTACTTC
d_call: TRBD2
v_call: TRBV12-5
clone_size: NA
j_call: TRBJ2-7

cdr3_aa: CASSAQGNTEAFF
cdr3_nt: TGTGCCAGCAGCGCGCAGGGTAACACTGAAGCTTTCTTT
d_call: NA
v_call: TRBV9
clone_size: few
j_call: TRBJ1-1

cdr3_aa: CASSLRLAADTQYF
cdr3_nt: TGTGCCAGCAGCTTGAGACTAGCGGCAGATACGCAGTATTTT
d_call: TRBD2
v_call: TRBV5-6
clone_size: NA
j_call: TRBJ2-3

cdr3_aa: CASSSFAGTEAFF
cdr3_nt: TGTGCCAGCAGCTCGTTTGCGGGCACTGAAGCTTTCTTT
d_call: NA
v_call: TRBV7-3
clone_size: few
j_call: TRBJ1-1

cdr3_aa: CASSSRGSLVRAYTDTQYF
cdr3_nt: TGCGCCAGCAGCTCCCGGGGAAGTCTCGTCAGAGCTTACACAGATACGCAGTATTTT
d_call: NA
v_call: TRBV5-1
clone_size: NA
j_call: TRBJ2-3

cdr3_aa: CASTVGGGDEQYF
cdr3_nt: TGTGCCAGCACCGTCGGGGGCGGGGACGAGCAGTACTTC
d_call: NA
v_call: TRBV7-9
clone_size: NA
j_call: TRBJ2-7

cdr3_aa: CASSSQGLSSYNSPLHF
cdr3_nt: TGCGCCAGCAGCTCACAGGGATTAAGCTCCTATAATTCACCCCTCCACTTT
d_call: NA
v_call: TRBV5-1
clone_size: NA
j_call: TRBJ1-6